Below, 9 T cell receptor beta chains from the same sample are listed, as sequenced in a study of T cells in Graves' hyperthyroidism and ophthalmopathy. Amplification targeted TCR beta CDR3 regions from RNA transcripts. First-round RT-PCR with HTBI primers amplified the TCR CDR3 region. From the multiplex PCR reads, TCRdb called clonotypes with MiXCR, one entry per CDR3 protein. The sample lists 550,000 to 650,000 distinct CDR3 sequences, roughly 13% occurring once. Sequencing input: blood. Receptors were obtained from a woman aged 25 to 39 with Graves' hyperthyroidism that later progressed to Graves' ophthalmopathy.

This clonotype was counted ten times or more. V gene TRBV27 combines with J gene TRBJ2-3, with TRBD1 as a possible D gene (5 bases). The CDR3 covers 14 residues. Trimming took 5 bases from V and 0 from J, leaving 9 bases between them. From germline, CDR1 is MNHEY and CDR2 SMNVEV (reference sequence). CDR3 region: CASSPRVSTDTQYF. DNA of the CDR3: TGTGCCAGCAGTCCCAGGGTTAGCACAGATACGCAGTATTTT.

The table lists this clonotype with many counts. The V call is TRBV6-1, the J call TRBJ2-5; D gene unclear. V dropped 10 bases and J dropped 2 bases, with 14 bases sitting between them. The CDR3 totals 13 residues. The germline CDR1 and CDR2 sequences are MNHNS and SASEGT. The CDR3 nucleotides read TGTGCCACGGGCAGCCAGATACAAGAGACCCAGTACTTC. Its protein is CATGSQIQETQYF.

This clonotype was counted many times. In DNA form, the CDR3 reads TGTGCCAGCAGTTTATCAGGGGGCGCATCCACTGAAGCTTTCTTT. This sequence encodes CASSLSGGASTEAFF. V and J are TRBV27 and TRBJ1-1; 7 bases map to TRBD1. V lost 0 bases and J lost 4; bases outside the gene matches: 5. The CDR3 contains 15 residues. The germline gives CDR1 MNHEY, CDR2 SMNVEV (reference sequence).

The chain is built from TRBV29-1 and TRBJ2-2; 8 positions match TRBD2. The V and J ends lost 6 bases and 3 bases, in that order; junction bases with no gene match: 3. The CDR3 sequence is 13 residues long. CDR1 is SQVTM and CDR2 is ANQGSEA in the germline V gene. Written as DNA, the CDR3 is TGCAGCGTGTCCGGGGGGGACACCGGGGAGCTGTTTTTT. Its protein is CSVSGGDTGELFF.

This clonotype showed up many times. This rearrangement joins TRBV2 to TRBJ1-1; possible D gene TRBD1, 5 bases. The CDR3 runs to 14 residues. The germline CDR1 and CDR2 sequences are SNHLY and FYNNEI. The ends were cut back, 3 bases at V and 1 base at J, with 9 bases in the middle. The DNA of the CDR3 is TGTGCCAGCAGTGACAGGGAGGCGAACACTGAAGCTTTCTTT. Encoded protein: CASSDREANTEAFF.

Note on this clonotype: Since a much larger clone is just one base distant, this may be a read error. The chain couples TRBV9 to TRBJ1-1; D ambiguous. This CDR3 is 15 amino acids long. V was cut by 4 bases and J by 1 base, with 14 bases left in between. The V gene's germline CDR1 is SGDLS and CDR2 YYNGEE. In DNA form, the CDR3 reads TGTGCCAGCAGCATAGAATCTACCGCGAACACTGAAGCTTTCTTT. Protein sequence: CASSIESTANTEAFF.

On this clonotype: One end of the junction fails to match germline, which may point to a read error. The chain joins TRBV6-6 to TRBJ1-5; possibly TRBD1 for D (5 bases). The CDR3 has 15 amino acids. The germline V gene encodes CDR1 MNHNY and CDR2 SVGAGI (reference sequence). The CDR3 DNA sequence: TGTGCCAGCAGTAACTCGGGCAGGGATGATCAGCCCCAGCATTTT. Protein sequence: CASSNSGRDDQPQHF.

In this sample, this clonotype turned up many times. V and J are TRBV2 and TRBJ2-5; TRBD1 aligns across 7 bases. The CDR3 runs 11 residues. Germline CDR1 is SNHLY and CDR2 is FYNNEI. Unmatched junction bases numbered 0, after V lost 7 bases and J lost 4 bases. This chain's CDR3 is CASNRGETQYF. The CDR3 region has the DNA TGTGCCAGCAACAGGGGAGAGACCCAGTACTTC.

This clonotype has at least ten counts. The gene calls are TRBV28 and TRBJ2-1; D unresolved. CDR3 length: 14 amino acids. In germline, CDR1 is MDHEN, CDR2 SYDVKM. V dropped 3 bases and J dropped 0 bases, with 6 bases sitting between them. CDR3 amino acids: CASSLVISYNEQFF. As DNA, the CDR3 is TGTGCCAGCAGTTTGGTAATCTCCTACAATGAGCAGTTCTTC.